This T cell receptor beta chain was identified in a study of the immune and genomic landscape of osteosarcoma (dated by TCRdb to 2018 to 2021). Notes on the research overall: The overall cohort included some 48 pediatric and adult patients with high-grade osteosarcoma, and the median age at diagnosis was about 27 years (range about 5-90). The cohort was enriched for poor-risk disease, as unfavorable pathologic response to standard therapy was shown in less than 80% of the cohort and more than 65% of the cohort were deceased. In the overall cohort, 60% of patients were male, and localized disease at diagnosis was presented by about 77% of patients. To define immunogenic potential, the study profiled osteosarcoma specimens using whole genome, RNA and T-cell receptor sequencing along with immunohistochemistry and reverse phase protein arrays. To characterize the osteosarcoma immunogenomic landscape, TCR sequencing results were integrated with transcriptome, protein array and immunostaining data. The goal of the study was to explain why immune checkpoint inhibitors show limited clinical activity in osteosarcoma. Each of a few patients provided a couple of samples from the same tumor site. Overall study outcomes, separate from this receptor: Overall, productive TCR clonality was low, with an average of 0.09 and a maximum of 0.3, which suggests limited T-cell clonal expansion. About five cases had a single hyperexpanded clone dominating the repertoire, and all had fewer than 100 T-cell clonotypes. The clonality benchmarks were taken from external normal skin and healthy peripheral blood data instead of from matched normal tissue. No statistical method determined sample size because osteosarcoma is rare and all possible samples were collected. TCR productive clonality was higher in the immune-hot C3 cluster than the cold C1 cluster but still low overall. Along with the frozen tumor specimens, matched blood was collected from just a couple of patients.

Reading from cysteine to phenylalanine, the CDR3 counts 12 amino acids. The sequence is cut down to CDR3 DNA, 36 bases in frame from base 1. Reading the germline V gene (reference sequence) gives CDR1 GTSNPN and CDR2 SVGIG. The tumors sampled were post-treatment primary, local recurrence and metastasis specimens taken from patients with a poor prognosis. The ImmunoSEQ Assay (Adaptive Biotechnologies) was used to immunosequence the CDR3 regions of the TCR beta chain. For the original study's pipeline: The ImmunoSEQ Analyzer platform was used to export TCRB rearrangements, read counts, read proportions and gene usage. T-cell clonality was computed as 1 minus Pielou's evenness on productive rearrangements. In the clonal space homeostasis analysis, clonotypes were binned as rare, small, medium, large or hyperexpanded (0.01 to 1 of the repertoire). TCR productive clonality was compared across immune clusters C1, C2 and C3 using the Wilcoxon rank sum test. This is the immuneACCESS table as TCRdb keeps it, with only in-frame sequences that have V and J called. A part of the clones is gone; compared with another copy, unresolved V genes explain less than half, and the rest is unexplained. The V and J calls and the clone size are those of that table, but D and trimming were determined from the DNA. This sample comprises approximately 9,400 clones, 60% to 85% of them detected only once. The ten biggest clones cover around 20% of the sample.

As regards this clone: There is no known antigen for this receptor. No much larger clone is present one base from it, and per-base qualities are unavailable.

The sequencing input was osteosarcoma tumor tissue from the lung. This receptor was obtained from a human donor with osteosarcoma. The chain is made from TRBV30 and TRBJ2-5; 8 central nucleotides agree with TRBD1. The last part of the DNA fits TRBJ2-7 better; the J call may be wrong. The sequence in DNA is TGTGCTTGCACAGGGGGATGGTTCGAGCAGTACTTC. Translated, it reads CACTGGWFEQYF.